This T cell receptor (beta chain) stems from a study of blood T cell repertoires in COVID-19. The wider study: Italy, Spain and the United States were the sources of the convalescent and acute COVID-19 samples. PBMCs, B-cell-depleted T cells, or T cells provided the cDNA or gDNA that made up the material.

As to this clone: One junction end disagrees with the germline gene, perhaps due to a read error.

Per the germline V gene, CDR1 is SSHAT and CDR2 is FNYEAQ (reference sequence). The CDR3 spans 13 residues. As originally analysed: Cell counts per sample came from amplifying reference gene primers. Assay: immunoSEQ multiplex PCR; the TCRdb copy retains only in-frame clones and omits some. The V and J calls and clone size were taken over from that table, and D and trimming were inferred from the DNA. This table holds about 39,000 clones, 70% to 90% found once. The sequence was obtained from a human donor in a cohort sampled during active or convalescent COVID-19. The donor label of this sample is uncertain. Sequencing was performed on peripheral blood. This chain joins TRBV7-7 and TRBJ2-2; D unresolved. The CDR3 here is CASSLSEAGELFF. The CDR3 nucleotides are TGTGCTAGCAGCTTAAGCGAGGCCGGGGAGCTGTTTTTT.